These 22 T cell receptor beta chains share one sample of origin, sequenced in a study of T cell responses to AZD1222 COVID-19 vaccine. TCRdb keeps only in-frame clones here, not all; method: immunoSEQ multiplex PCR. The data hold over 100,000 clones, with about nine tenths observed a single time. The sample in question was peripheral blood, obtained on day 0 of AZD1222 vaccination. Receptor source: an adult in good health.

The CDR3 DNA sequence: TGCGCCAGCAGTCAAAGCATGGACAGGGATGTGCCCAATGAGCAGTTCTTC. Translated: CASSQSMDRDVPNEQFF. The genes are TRBV23-1 and TRBJ2-1; 8 bases align to TRBD1. TRBV23-1 is an ORF for which the function is uncertain. V dropped 2 bases and J dropped 6; count of bases not matched to a gene: 12. The CDR3 has 17 amino acids.

V and J are TRBV4-1 and TRBJ1-4; 9 nucleotides line up with TRBD1. The V segment lost 1 base and the J segment 3 bases; nucleotides outside the gene matches: 9. CDR1 and CDR2 (germline): MGHRA, YSYEKL. The CDR3 is made up of 18 amino acids. In nucleotides, the CDR3 is TGCGCCAGCAGCCAAGGTACAGGGGGCTCTGTTCCTAATGAAAAACTGTTTTTT. It codes for CASSQGTGGSVPNEKLFF.

The gene calls are TRBV18 and TRBJ2-1, with D uncertain. Germline lookup yields CDR1 KGHSH and CDR2 LQKENI. The V and J ends lost 0 bases and 0 bases respectively, with 21 bases between them. CDR3 length equals 20 residues. The CDR3 reads CASSPPTDLAFLSSYNEQFF. DNA for the CDR3: TGTGCCAGCTCACCACCGACGGACCTTGCCTTCCTTAGCTCCTACAATGAGCAGTTCTTC.

The chain recombines TRBV6-2 or TRBV6-3 with TRBJ1-1; TRBD1 aligns across 9 bases. CDR3 length: 15 amino acids. Trimming removed 2 bases from V and 4 bases from J; junction bases left unmatched: 5. Germline V CDR1 and CDR2: MNHEY, SVGEGT. CDR3 DNA: TGTGCCAGCAGTTACGGGGACAGGGTGAGCACTGAAGCTTTCTTT. Its translation is CASSYGDRVSTEAFF.

This chain connects TRBV30 to TRBJ2-5; D is unresolved. The CDR3 has 13 amino acids. In germline, CDR1 is GTSNPN, CDR2 SVGIG (reference sequence). Trimming stripped 3 bases from V and 1 base from J, with 9 bases between. This CDR3 reads CAWSHDRQETQYF. The CDR3, as DNA: TGTGCCTGGAGCCATGATCGCCAAGAGACCCAGTACTTC.

This sequence joins TRBV15 and TRBJ2-7, with 10 bases that match TRBD2. With 3 bases clipped from V and 3 bases from J, the junction kept 14 bases outside the gene matches. CDR1 is LNHNV, CDR2 YYDKDF, per germline (reference sequence). The CDR3 sequence is 18 residues long. CDR3 sequence: CATSSIRGRLAGVYEQYF. The CDR3 DNA follows: TGTGCCACCAGCAGCATTAGGGGGCGGCTAGCGGGGGTCTACGAGCAGTACTTC.

The CDR3 nucleotides are TGTGCCAGCAGTTTACCCCAGGGGCTGGTACCCTACAATGAGCAGTTCTTC. Translating gives CASSLPQGLVPYNEQFF. The chain recombines TRBV28 with TRBJ2-1; a weak D match, TRBD1 (6 bases). Per germline, CDR1 MDHEN and CDR2 SYDVKM. The CDR3 length is 17 residues. V lost 2 bases to trimming and J lost 2 bases, with 16 bases between them.

The chain links TRBV7-2 to TRBJ2-1; the match to TRBD1 covers 9 bases. The V gene's germline CDR1 is SGHTA and CDR2 FQGNSA. There are 14 residues in the CDR3. The V gene end was trimmed by 4 bases and the J gene end by 10 bases; junction bases not matched to a gene: 8. The CDR3 protein is CASSWDRESWEQFF. In DNA, the CDR3 is TGTGCCAGCAGCTGGGACAGGGAATCTTGGGAGCAGTTCTTC.

In this sample, this clone turned up a few times. The rearrangement uses TRBV28 and TRBJ2-1; 8 bases match TRBD2. After removal of 3 bases from V and 9 bases from J, the junction contained 10 bases not matched to a gene. The germline CDR1 and CDR2 sequences are MDHEN and SYDVKM. The CDR3 sequence is 15 residues long. The CDR3 sequence is CASSFNREGLSEQFF. The CDR3 DNA follows: TGTGCCAGCAGTTTTAATCGGGAGGGCCTCAGTGAGCAGTTCTTC.

The chain has TRBV6-5 and TRBJ2-1; TRBD2 is a possible D gene (6 bases). V was shortened by 11 bases and J by 9 bases, with 20 bases between the two germline ends. Per the germline V gene, CDR1 is MNHEY and CDR2 is SVGAGI. The CDR3 consists of 13 residues. The CDR3 protein is CAATRPRETEQFF. Here the CDR3 DNA reads TGTGCCGCCACCCGCCCCCGGGAGACTGAGCAGTTCTTC.

The chain couples TRBV5-1 to TRBJ1-2; D gene uncertain. This CDR3 region has 14 residues. Trimming cost V 4 bases and J 0 bases, with 10 bases left between them. CDR1 SGHRS and CDR2 YFSETQ come from the germline V gene. The CDR3 reads CASSEGGTNYGYTF. The DNA of the CDR3 is TGCGCCAGCAGCGAGGGTGGAACTAACTATGGCTACACCTTC.

The CDR3 bases are TGTGCCAGCAGCTCCCCCCGGGACACCCGTGGGGACACTGAAGCTTTCTTT. Encoded protein: CASSSPRDTRGDTEAFF. The V gene is TRBV5-4, the J gene TRBJ1-1; tentatively, D is TRBD1 (6 bases). Germline CDR1 SGHNT, CDR2 YYREEE (reference sequence). V lost 3 bases and J 3 bases, leaving 21 bases between the germline ends. This CDR3 has 17 amino acids.

The chain links TRBV3-1 (or the pseudogene TRBV3-2) to TRBJ1-6, with D maybe TRBD1 (5 bases). Germline-derived CDR1 and CDR2 are LGHDT and YNNKEL (reference sequence). This CDR3 contains 14 residues. The V gene lost 6 bases and the J gene lost 6 bases, with 12 bases spanning the gap. DNA for the CDR3: TGTGCCAGCAGACAGCAGGGCCTTAATTCACCCCTCCACTTT. Residues: CASRQQGLNSPLHF.

This clone was detected only a few times. This chain links TRBV5-5 with TRBJ2-5, with 9 bases that match TRBD2. The CDR3 is 15 residues long. Trimming removed 3 bases from V and 5 bases from J; junction bases left unmatched: 8. Germline loops: CDR1 SGHKS, CDR2 YYEKEE (reference sequence). The CDR3 nucleotides are TGTGCCAGCAGCTCCGGGACTAGCTTTATTGAGACCCAGTACTTC. It encodes CASSSGTSFIETQYF.

The chain couples TRBV12-5 to TRBJ1-1, with a weak D call TRBD1 (6 bases). CDR1 LGHNT and CDR2 FRNRAP come from the germline V gene. Trimming removed 1 base at V and 5 bases at J, with 17 bases between. The CDR3 has 16 amino acids. In DNA, the CDR3 is TGTGCTAGTGGTTTGGCAATCTCAGGGGCGGCGACTGAAGCTTTCTTT. Its translation is CASGLAISGAATEAFF. The variable domain in full, with the rest retrieved from reference TRBV12-5 and TRBJ1-1, is DARVTQTPRHKVTEMGQEVTMRCQPILGHNTVFWYRQTMMQGLELLAYFRNRAPLDDSGMPKDRFSAEMPDATLATLKIQPSEPRDSAVYFCASGLAISGAATEAFFGQGTRLTVV.

The chain links TRBV6-2 or TRBV6-3 to TRBJ1-1, with no clear D. Germline CDR1 reads MNHEY; CDR2 reads SVGEGT. The CDR3 runs 13 residues. Trimming took 2 bases from V and 7 from J, leaving 11 bases between them. The CDR3 region has the DNA TGTGCCAGCAGTTACATCGGTACGCGTGAAGCTTTCTTT. This encodes CASSYIGTREAFF.

The chain carries TRBV24-1 and TRBJ2-7; no reliable D call. The germline CDR1 and CDR2 sequences are KGHDR and SFDVKD. Trimming left V 6 bases short and J 5 bases short, with 10 bases between. The CDR3 consists of 12 residues. CDR3 sequence (DNA): TGTGCCACCAGTCCAGGTGAGGACGAGCAGTACTTC. It specifies CATSPGEDEQYF.

This chain uses TRBV6-2 or TRBV6-3 with TRBJ1-2, with TRBD1 matching over 8 bases. V shed 6 bases, J shed 0 bases, and the junction held 3 bases outside the gene matches. The CDR3 has 14 residues. Germline CDR1 MNHEY, CDR2 SVGEGT. CDR3 sequence reads: CASSRGQANYGYTF. Here the CDR3 DNA reads TGTGCCAGCAGCCGGGGACAGGCTAACTATGGCTACACCTTC.

There are a few counts of this clone. This chain uses TRBV5-6 with TRBJ1-5; 8 nucleotides align to TRBD1. The germline V gene has CDR1 SGHDT and CDR2 YYEEEE. The CDR3 contains 15 residues. V lost 4 bases and J lost 1; bases outside the gene matches: 4. The CDR3 is CASSPSGGSNQPQHF. As DNA, the CDR3 is TGTGCCAGCAGCCCCTCAGGGGGCAGCAATCAGCCCCAGCATTTT. The entire variable domain, with the rest obtained from reference TRBV5-6 and TRBJ1-5, is as follows: DAGVTQSPTHLIKTRGQQVTLRCSPKSGHDTVSWYQQALGQGPQFIFQYYEEEERQRGNFPDRFSGHQFPNYSSELNVNALLLGDSALYLCASSPSGGSNQPQHFGDGTRLSIL.

Points on this clone: A read error may account for a junction end that differs from germline. The chain employs TRBV10-3 and TRBJ2-3; D assignment may be TRBD1 or TRBD2 (5 bases each). Germline assignment: CDR1 ENHRY and CDR2 SYGVKD. The CDR3 sequence is 17 residues long. In DNA form, the CDR3 reads TGTGCCATCAGATCAGGAGGAGGTGACGGACACACAGATATGCAGTATTTT. It translates to CAIRSGGGDGHTDMQYF.

The V gene is TRBV7-9, the J gene TRBJ2-7; D uncertain. Germline V gene lookup returns CDR1 SEHNR and CDR2 FQNEAQ (reference sequence). Trimming cost V 5 bases and J 2 bases, with 10 bases left between them. The CDR3 is 13 amino acids. CDR3 region: CASSHRVTYEQYF. In nucleotides, the CDR3 is TGTGCCAGCAGCCACCGGGTAACCTACGAGCAGTACTTC.

This chain connects TRBV18 to TRBJ2-7; 11 bases line up with TRBD2. The CDR3 loop spans 14 amino acids. Unmatched junction bases numbered 0, after V lost 3 bases and J lost 2 bases. Germline V lookup: CDR1 KGHSH, CDR2 LQKENI. The CDR3 nucleotides read TGTGCCAGCTCACCGGGACTAGCGGCCTACGAGCAGTACTTC. This codes for CASSPGLAAYEQYF.